Shown below are 4 T cell receptor beta chains from a single sample sequenced in a study of T cells after yellow fever vaccination (dated by TCRdb to the late 2010s). According to the study, the label for this sample's treatment or condition signals: live attenuated yellow fever vaccine strain. Libraries were constructed by 5' RACE. The reads were generated on an Illumina NovaSeq 6000. TCRdb reworked the public reads: Q25 trimming with fastp, MiXCR clone assembly, productive beta chains retained. Every distinct CDR3 protein forms one entry, paired with its most common genes and DNA. The sample includes some 220,000 distinct CDR3 sequences, with 3% to 4% observed a single time. Of the sample, roughly 3% is held by the ten largest clones. Sequencing used CD4+ T cells sorted from PBMCs, obtained 10 days after the yellow fever booster vaccination. Receptors originate from a man aged 18 to 30 who received the YFV17D yellow fever vaccine.

There are many counts of this clonotype. The chain couples TRBV7-8 to TRBJ2-1, with D perhaps TRBD2 (7 bases). This CDR3 is 15 amino acids long. With 3 bases removed from V and 0 bases from J, the gap between germline ends came to 9 bases. Germline lookup yields CDR1 SGHVS and CDR2 FQNEAQ. The CDR3 sequence is CASSFRGASYNEQFF. The CDR3 region has the DNA TGTGCCAGCAGCTTTCGGGGGGCCTCCTACAATGAGCAGTTCTTC.

This clonotype has ten or more counts. The CDR3 region has the DNA TGCGCCAGCCGACGGGGGGACCCCATATATTTT. The encoded protein is CASRRGDPIYF. The V call is TRBV10-1, the J call TRBJ1-3; possibly TRBD1 for D (5 bases). The CDR3 covers 11 residues. The V end was cut by 8 bases, the J end by 11 bases, with 13 bases between. Germline values: CDR1 WNHNN, CDR2 SYGVQD (reference sequence).

This clonotype was seen a handful of times. The chain combines TRBV10-3 with TRBJ1-2; TRBD1 aligns across 7 bases. The CDR3 is made up of 12 amino acids. After removal of 8 bases from V and 4 bases from J, the junction contained 4 bases not matched to a gene. Germline CDR1 reads ENHRY; CDR2 reads SYGVKD. The CDR3 reads CAIAAGGYGYTF. The CDR3 nucleotides read TGTGCCATCGCGGCAGGGGGCTATGGCTACACCTTC.

This clonotype was seen repeatedly, ten times or more. This chain uses TRBV10-3 with TRBJ2-3; TRBD2 is a possible D gene (5 bases). There are 14 residues in the CDR3. Germline lookup yields CDR1 ENHRY and CDR2 SYGVKD. The V end was cut by 4 bases, the J end by 0 bases, with 8 bases between. CDR3 sequence: CAISVRESTDTQYF. The CDR3 nucleotides read TGTGCCATCAGTGTCCGGGAAAGCACAGATACGCAGTATTTT.